The present T cell receptor beta chain was sequenced within a study of T cells in Graves' hyperthyroidism and ophthalmopathy (dated by TCRdb to about 2019). For the wider study: Peripheral blood samples were taken at the time of initial diagnosis, prior to any treatment. The 100 or so discovery patients were divided at random into training and test sets in a 7:3 ratio. In about six Graves' hyperthyroidism patients, the study also compared T-cell repertoires from thyroid tissue with T-cell repertoires from blood. Prospective prediction of ophthalmopathy was tested in an independent validation cohort consisting of 18 hyperthyroidism patients and some 16 patients who later progressed to ophthalmopathy. To identify distinguishing TCR V-J signatures, a discovery cohort of around 100 patients was used, comprising some 43 with Graves' ophthalmopathy and 55 to 65 with stable Graves' hyperthyroidism. TCR Vbeta CDR3 sequencing of 135 peripheral blood samples (over 40 ophthalmopathy, 75 or so hyperthyroidism and about 17 progressor patients) is reported in the paper. Following sampling, methimazole starting at 30 mg daily was given to hyperthyroidism patients, and high-dose intravenous methylprednisolone was given to ophthalmopathy patients.

This clonotype was detected ten times or more. It has no known antigen specificity. No per-base quality is available; no much larger clone lies one base away. Graves' hyperthyroidism was defined as stable when no progression to ophthalmopathy occurred over 18 months of follow-up. The hyperthyroidism patients were between 18 and 65 years old and newly diagnosed, with a disease duration of less than 2 months. Any patient with an uncontrolled infection, another autoimmune disease, pregnancy or lactation was excluded. Diagnoses relied on clinical symptoms, serum thyroxine and TRAb, thyroid ultrasound and orbital computed tomography. Ficoll-Paque density gradient centrifugation was used to isolate PBMCs from approximately 10 ml of fresh peripheral blood. Trizol reagent was used to extract total RNA, and RNA quality was then checked on an Agilent 2100 Bioanalyzer. The V end loses 6 bases and the J end loses 5 bases, and a stretch of 17 bases separates them. There are 14 amino acids in the CDR3, from cysteine to phenylalanine inclusive. Here the CDR3 DNA is all that survives: 42 bases in frame from base 1. CDR1 SGHRS and CDR2 YFSETQ were looked up in the germline V gene.

TCR beta CDR3 regions were amplified from RNA transcripts. The first round of RT-PCR for the TCR CDR3 was performed with the HTBI primer set and the Qiagen OneStep RT-PCR kit. Libraries were constructed in a second round of multiplex PCR, after which size selection and purification were performed. Sequencing of the libraries was done on an Illumina HiSeq2000 using paired-end 100 bp reads. For the original study's pipeline: SOAPnuke was used to process the raw data, removing reads that contained adapters or uncalled bases, had a mean Phred below 15, or lacked an exact match to the constant primer or identifier. COPE v1.2.5 was used to merge the high-quality paired reads, and each unique nucleotide sequence was defined as a clonotype. MiTCR v1.1 was used to align clonotypes to the IMGT TRBV, TRBD and TRBJ reference segments. Analysis was restricted to V-J combinations with a frequency above 0.0001, which covered 99.2% of repertoires. The TCS score was defined as F50 (clonal expansion) divided by E x V (chaos), with BLOSUM62-based TCRdist calculated between CDR3 peptides within each V-J. Welch's t-statistics and random forest reduced 500 to 650 V-J features to 13, which were used in a naive Bayes classifier (R e1071). TCRdb reworked the public reads: Q25 trimming with fastp, MiXCR clone assembly, productive beta chains retained. Every distinct CDR3 protein forms one entry, paired with its most common genes and DNA. The V and J calls, along with clone size, are taken from TCRdb and not from the paper's own processing. This sample comprises around 450,000 distinct CDR3 sequences, roughly 13% of them detected only once. Of the sample, about 4.9% is held by the ten largest clones.

What the authors observed across the whole study: Blood samples also contained most of the expanded thyroid clonotypes (frequency above 0.001), which suggests that blood repertoires may reflect thyroid immune responses. Sample size was not statistically predetermined, and investigators were not blinded to group allocation. During validation, the model predicted progression to ophthalmopathy a median of around 7 months ahead of onset, with approximately 71% sensitivity and 72.22% specificity. A 13 V-J signature model separated ophthalmopathy from stable hyperthyroidism, with roughly 88% sensitivity and about 81% specificity in cross-validation and 80%/75% in testing.

The sequencing sample was made of blood. Rearrangement joined TRBV5-1 to TRBJ1-2, and the D gene may be TRBD1, 5 bases matching. The clonotype was recovered from a woman aged 18-29 years with Graves' hyperthyroidism. At the DNA level, the sequence is TGCGCCAGCACCCCCGATGGTCAGGGATATGGCTACACCTTC. Its translation is CASTPDGQGYGYTF.